These 11 T cell receptor beta chains were all obtained from the same sample, sequenced in a study of CD8 T cells in ankylosing spondylitis. Notes on the study in general: Typical of ankylosing spondylitis blood, it appeared, was a TCR beta motif of roughly eight highly homologous variants.

A single record per CDR3 protein comes from TCRdb applying MiXCR to the 5' RACE reads. The sample shows 250,000 to 350,000 distinct CDR3 sequences, less than 10% of them seen only once. The antigens for these receptors are not known. The material sequenced was blood, either unsorted or a sorted T cell fraction (not recorded which). Receptors originate from a male donor with ankylosing spondylitis.

This clonotype has ten or more counts. This chain links TRBV12-3 or TRBV12-4 with TRBJ1-5; possible D gene TRBD1, 6 bases. This CDR3 spans 13 amino acids. V shed 4 bases and J shed 4 bases, with 8 bases lying between them. The CDR3 region is CASSSGTNQPQHF. CDR3 nucleotide sequence: TGTGCCAGCAGTTCCGGGACAAATCAGCCCCAGCATTTT.

This clonotype was counted many times. The chain combines TRBV7-9 with TRBJ1-2; 8 nucleotides align to TRBD1. CDR1 is SEHNR and CDR2 is FQNEAQ in the germline V gene (reference sequence). With 0 bases clipped from V and 7 bases from J, the junction kept 10 bases outside the gene matches. CDR3 size: 16 residues. The CDR3 DNA sequence: TGTGCCAGCAGCTTAGCTCTGGGTCAGGGGGCGCGTGGCTACACCTTC. Amino acid sequence: CASSLALGQGARGYTF.

Many counts were recorded for this clonotype. This rearrangement joins TRBV7-2 to TRBJ2-7; TRBD1 might be the D (5 bases). Trimming stripped 6 bases from V and 3 bases from J, with 12 bases between. In germline, CDR1 is SGHTA, CDR2 FQGNSA. CDR3 size: 13 residues. In DNA form, the CDR3 reads TGTGCCAGCAGACCAACAGGTCGCTACGAGCAGTACTTC. It codes for CASRPTGRYEQYF.

This clonotype was counted between two and nine times. This chain uses TRBV11-2 with TRBJ1-1; D ambiguous. V lost 0 bases and J lost 10, with 24 bases in between. Germline CDR1 SGHAT, CDR2 FQNNGV. CDR3 length: 17 amino acids. The CDR3 spells CASSLDGSGFVPKVAFF. CDR3 coding DNA: TGTGCCAGCAGCTTAGACGGATCGGGGTTCGTCCCCAAAGTAGCTTTCTTT.

V gene TRBV4-1 combines with J gene TRBJ2-2, with unresolved D. The CDR3 spans 16 residues. Germline lookup yields CDR1 MGHRA and CDR2 YSYEKL. The germline V and J ends were trimmed by 3 bases and 0 bases, with 11 bases remaining between them. The CDR3 region is CASSQSEAANTGELFF. The DNA for the CDR3 is TGCGCCAGCAGCCAGTCCGAGGCTGCGAACACCGGGGAGCTGTTTTTT.

In this sample, this clonotype turned up a few times. This chain links TRBV9 with TRBJ2-7; 9 nucleotides match TRBD1. This CDR3 has 16 residues. V trimming: 4 bases; J trimming: 2 bases; junction bases outside the gene matches: 10. Germline values: CDR1 SGDLS, CDR2 YYNGEE. The CDR3 DNA follows: TGTGCCAGCAGCCCAACGTCGGGGACAGGGCCCTACGAGCAGTACTTC. Residues: CASSPTSGTGPYEQYF.

In this sample, this clonotype turned up a few times. The chain uses TRBV11-2 and TRBJ1-2, with D perhaps TRBD1 (6 bases). V was trimmed by 2 bases and J by 8 bases, leaving 18 bases between them. The CDR3 has 15 amino acids. Germline CDR1 reads SGHAT; CDR2 reads FQNNGV. For the CDR3, the DNA is TGTGCCAGCAGCTTATCGGTACCACAGGGTTTAGGCTACACCTTC. Its protein product is CASSLSVPQGLGYTF.

There are many counts of this clonotype. V usage is TRBV7-8 and J usage is TRBJ1-2; 9 bases line up with TRBD1. Germline CDR1 SGHVS, CDR2 FQNEAQ. Germline trimming cut 1 base from V and 5 bases from J; bases unmatched to any gene: 5. The CDR3 is made up of 15 amino acids. The CDR3 region is CASSLGGQGFYGYTF. The CDR3 DNA reads as TGTGCCAGCAGCTTAGGGGGACAGGGATTTTATGGCTACACCTTC.

This chain joins TRBV4-3 and TRBJ2-1; D remains unclear. Trimming shortened V by 0 bases and J by 3 bases, and 9 bases separated the two germline ends. CDR3 length: 15 amino acids. CDR1 is LGHNA, CDR2 YSLEER, per germline. DNA for the CDR3: TGCGCCAGCAGCCAAGATCCCCCGGGCTACAATGAGCAGTTCTTC. Its translation is CASSQDPPGYNEQFF.

The J gene is TRBJ2-3, the V gene TRBV20-1, with D maybe TRBD2 (6 bases). Deletions cut 0 bases from V and 4 bases from J, with 20 bases between. Germline CDR1 reads DFQATT; CDR2 reads SNEGSKA (reference sequence). This CDR3 comprises 17 residues. The CDR3 DNA reads TGCAGTGCTAGAGATCCCGTAACGGGAGATGCGGCAGATACGCAGTATTTT. Encoded protein: CSARDPVTGDAADTQYF.

In its sample, this clonotype was seen many times. This sequence joins TRBV3-1 and TRBJ1-1, with TRBD1 as a possible D gene (5 bases). This CDR3 region has 14 residues. Trimming took off 1 base at V and 4 bases at J, with 10 bases between the two ends. Germline CDR1 LGHDT, CDR2 YNNKEL (reference sequence). The CDR3 DNA reads TGTGCCAGCAGCCAAGTCCCTAGGGGCACTGAAGCTTTCTTT. Its protein is CASSQVPRGTEAFF. The entire variable domain, with the rest obtained from reference TRBV3-1 and TRBJ1-1, is as follows: DTAVSQTPKYLVTQMGNDKSIKCEQNLGHDTMYWYKQDSKKFLKIMFSYNNKELIINETVPNRFSPKSPDKAHLNLHINSLELGDSAVYFCASSQVPRGTEAFFGQGTRLTVV.